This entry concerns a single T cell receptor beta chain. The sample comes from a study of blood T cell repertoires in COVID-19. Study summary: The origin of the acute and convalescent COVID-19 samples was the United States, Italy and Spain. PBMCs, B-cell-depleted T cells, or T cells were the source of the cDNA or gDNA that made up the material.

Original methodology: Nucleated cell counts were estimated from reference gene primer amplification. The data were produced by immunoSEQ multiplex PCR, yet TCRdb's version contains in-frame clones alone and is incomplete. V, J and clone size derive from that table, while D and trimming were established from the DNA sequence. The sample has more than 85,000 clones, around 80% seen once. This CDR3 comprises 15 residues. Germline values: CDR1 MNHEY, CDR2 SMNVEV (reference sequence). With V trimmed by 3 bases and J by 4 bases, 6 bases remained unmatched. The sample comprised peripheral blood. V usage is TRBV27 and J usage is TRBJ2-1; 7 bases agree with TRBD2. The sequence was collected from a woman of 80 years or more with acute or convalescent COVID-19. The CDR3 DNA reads TGTGCCAGCAGTTTCGGCGCGGGAGAATACAATGAGCAGTTCTTC. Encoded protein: CASSFGAGEYNEQFF.